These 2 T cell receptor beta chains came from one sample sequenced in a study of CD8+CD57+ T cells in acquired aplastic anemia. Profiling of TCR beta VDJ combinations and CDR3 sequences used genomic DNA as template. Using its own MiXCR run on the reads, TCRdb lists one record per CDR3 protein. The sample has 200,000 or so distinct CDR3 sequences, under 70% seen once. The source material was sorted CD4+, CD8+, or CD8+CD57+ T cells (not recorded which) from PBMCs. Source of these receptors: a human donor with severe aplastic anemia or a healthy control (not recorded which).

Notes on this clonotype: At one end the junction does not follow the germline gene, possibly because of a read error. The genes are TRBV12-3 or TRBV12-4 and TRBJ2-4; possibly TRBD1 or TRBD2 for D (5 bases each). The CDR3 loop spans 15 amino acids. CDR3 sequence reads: CASWGSFDAKNIRYF. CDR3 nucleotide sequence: TGTGCCAGTTGGGGGAGTTTCGATGCCAAAAACATTCGGTACTTC.

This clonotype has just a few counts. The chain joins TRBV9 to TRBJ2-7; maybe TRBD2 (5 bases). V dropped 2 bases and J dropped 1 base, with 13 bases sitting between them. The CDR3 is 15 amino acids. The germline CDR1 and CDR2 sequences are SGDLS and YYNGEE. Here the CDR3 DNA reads TGTGCCAGCAGCGTTTCGTCTGGAGGATCCTACGAGCAGTACTTC. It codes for CASSVSSGGSYEQYF.